These T cell receptor beta chains were read from a single sample in a study of beta chain features in type 1 diabetes. Assay used: immunoSEQ multiplex PCR; TCRdb lists only in-frame clones, some missing. The repertoire holds 200,000 to 250,000 clones, with 25% to 30% as singletons. Sequencing was done on a sample of central memory CD4+ T cells from blood. These receptors originate from a man aged 25 to 40 in good health. CDR3s include the opening cysteine and the closing phenylalanine or tryptophan. The D gene is left open where the match is weak. Not every row has a clone size; where given, it reads once, few, many or a size class.

CDR3 length: 13; D gene: .; J gene: TRBJ2-7; V gene: TRBV13; clone size: few; CDR3 protein: CASSKQVTYEQYF; CDR3 DNA: TGTGCCAGCAGCAAACAGGTTACCTACGAGCAGTACTTC
CDR3 length: 15; D gene: .; J gene: TRBJ2-5; V gene: TRBV4-1; clone size: .; CDR3 protein: CASSQFSLYQETQYF; CDR3 DNA: TGCGCCAGCAGCCAATTCTCGCTGTACCAAGAGACCCAGTACTTC
CDR3 length: 14; D gene: .; J gene: TRBJ2-5; V gene: TRBV5-5; clone size: .; CDR3 protein: CASSEGLLKETQYF; CDR3 DNA: TGTGCCAGCAGCGAGGGACTCCTCAAAGAGACCCAGTACTTC
CDR3 length: 12; D gene: .; J gene: TRBJ2-1; V gene: TRBV30; clone size: many; CDR3 protein: CAWSVVLNEQFF; CDR3 DNA: TGTGCCTGGAGTGTAGTTTTGAATGAGCAGTTCTTC
CDR3 length: 12; D gene: .; J gene: TRBJ2-7; V gene: TRBV2; clone size: .; CDR3 protein: CASNPTGLEQYF; CDR3 DNA: TGTGCCAGCAACCCGACAGGTCTGGAGCAGTACTTC
CDR3 length: 13; D gene: .; J gene: TRBJ1-6; V gene: TRBV2; clone size: .; CDR3 protein: CASSLPENSPLHF; CDR3 DNA: TGTGCCAGCAGTTTGCCGGAGAATTCACCCCTCCACTTT
CDR3 length: 16; D gene: .; J gene: TRBJ2-2; V gene: TRBV18; clone size: .; CDR3 protein: CASSPRELPLTGELFF; CDR3 DNA: TGTGCCAGCTCACCAAGGGAACTACCCCTAACCGGGGAGCTGTTTTTT
CDR3 length: 14; D gene: TRBD1; J gene: TRBJ2-1; V gene: TRBV5-1; clone size: many; CDR3 protein: CASNRDSSYNEQFF; CDR3 DNA: TGCGCCAGCAACCGGGACAGCTCCTACAATGAGCAGTTCTTC
CDR3 length: 14; D gene: .; J gene: TRBJ2-4; V gene: TRBV19; clone size: many; CDR3 protein: CASSIRGGLNIQYF; CDR3 DNA: TGTGCCAGTAGTATCCGCGGGGGCCTAAACATTCAGTACTTC
CDR3 length: 15; D gene: TRBD1; J gene: TRBJ1-2; V gene: TRBV6-1; clone size: .; CDR3 protein: CASSVSGQTNYGYTF; CDR3 DNA: TGTGCCAGCAGTGTTTCGGGACAGACTAACTATGGCTACACCTTC
CDR3 length: 12; D gene: .; J gene: TRBJ1-2; V gene: TRBV29-1; clone size: few; CDR3 protein: CSVATRAYGYTF; CDR3 DNA: TGCAGCGTTGCTACCAGGGCCTATGGCTACACCTTC
CDR3 length: 17; D gene: TRBD2; J gene: TRBJ2-1; V gene: TRBV7-9; clone size: few; CDR3 protein: CASSLGGTSGIFNEQFF; CDR3 DNA: TGTGCCAGCAGCTTAGGAGGGACTAGCGGGATTTTTAATGAGCAGTTCTTC
CDR3 length: 13; D gene: .; J gene: TRBJ2-3; V gene: TRBV18; clone size: .; CDR3 protein: CASSRGGTDTQYF; CDR3 DNA: TGTGCCAGCTCACGGGGAGGCACAGATACGCAGTATTTT
CDR3 length: 16; D gene: TRBD2; J gene: TRBJ2-5; V gene: TRBV7-2; clone size: few; CDR3 protein: CASSKLQAGARETQYF; CDR3 DNA: TGTGCCAGCAGCAAGCTGCAAGCGGGGGCGCGGGAGACCCAGTACTTC
CDR3 length: 15; D gene: .; J gene: TRBJ2-7; V gene: TRBV15; clone size: .; CDR3 protein: CATSRDTEGTYEQYF; CDR3 DNA: TGTGCCACCAGCAGAGATACGGAGGGGACTTACGAGCAGTACTTC
CDR3 length: 12; D gene: .; J gene: TRBJ2-1; V gene: TRBV15; clone size: .; CDR3 protein: CATSRDTNEQFF; CDR3 DNA: TGTGCCACCAGCAGAGATACGAATGAGCAGTTCTTC
CDR3 length: 16; D gene: TRBD2; J gene: TRBJ2-1; V gene: TRBV7-8; clone size: few; CDR3 protein: CASSLVLAGTYNEQFF; CDR3 DNA: TGTGCCAGCAGCTTGGTACTAGCGGGGACCTACAATGAGCAGTTCTTC
CDR3 length: 14; D gene: .; J gene: TRBJ2-1; V gene: TRBV9; clone size: .; CDR3 protein: CASSVSGLYNEQFF; CDR3 DNA: TGTGCCAGCAGCGTCTCGGGGCTCTACAATGAGCAGTTCTTC
CDR3 length: 16; D gene: TRBD1; J gene: TRBJ2-2; V gene: TRBV11-3; clone size: .; CDR3 protein: CASSLLADRGSGELFF; CDR3 DNA: TGTGCCAGCAGCTTACTTGCGGACAGGGGTTCCGGGGAGCTGTTTTTT
CDR3 length: 15; D gene: .; J gene: TRBJ1-2; V gene: TRBV5-1; clone size: many; CDR3 protein: CASSLEPGSNYGYTF; CDR3 DNA: TGCGCCAGCAGCTTGGAGCCGGGGAGTAACTATGGCTACACCTTC
CDR3 length: 15; D gene: .; J gene: TRBJ1-1; V gene: TRBV5-1; clone size: few; CDR3 protein: CASSPRPGVNTEAFF; CDR3 DNA: TGCGCCAGCAGCCCCCGGCCGGGGGTGAACACTGAAGCTTTCTTT
CDR3 length: 14; D gene: .; J gene: TRBJ2-7; V gene: TRBV5-1; clone size: few; CDR3 protein: CASRLATYTPEQYF; CDR3 DNA: TGCGCCAGCAGGTTAGCGACCTATACCCCCGAGCAGTACTTC
CDR3 length: 11; D gene: .; J gene: TRBJ2-1; V gene: TRBV7-9; clone size: few; CDR3 protein: CASTLYSEQFF; CDR3 DNA: TGTGCCAGCACCCTTTATTCTGAGCAGTTCTTC
CDR3 length: 13; D gene: .; J gene: TRBJ2-5; V gene: TRBV30; clone size: .; CDR3 protein: CAWSETAWETQYF; CDR3 DNA: TGTGCCTGGAGTGAGACAGCCTGGGAGACCCAGTACTTC
CDR3 length: 16; D gene: .; J gene: TRBJ2-7; V gene: TRBV5-1; clone size: .; CDR3 protein: CASSLGQRPGSYEQYF; CDR3 DNA: TGCGCCAGCAGCCTTGGACAGCGGCCCGGGTCTTACGAGCAGTACTTC
CDR3 length: 13; D gene: TRBD1; J gene: TRBJ2-1; V gene: TRBV29-1; clone size: .; CDR3 protein: CSVVGQGYNEQFF; CDR3 DNA: TGCAGCGTTGTGGGACAGGGTTACAATGAGCAGTTCTTC
CDR3 length: 12; D gene: .; J gene: TRBJ2-7; V gene: TRBV7-2; clone size: .; CDR3 protein: CASSLDAFVPLF; CDR3 DNA: TGTGCCAGCAGCTTAGATGCATTCGTGCCACTTTTC
CDR3 length: 12; D gene: TRBD1; J gene: TRBJ1-1; V gene: TRBV30; clone size: .; CDR3 protein: CAWGQANTEAFF; CDR3 DNA: TGTGCCTGGGGACAGGCAAACACTGAAGCTTTCTTT
CDR3 length: 15; D gene: TRBD1; J gene: TRBJ1-2; V gene: TRBV29-1; clone size: few; CDR3 protein: CSVDETGGANYGYTF; CDR3 DNA: TGCAGCGTTGACGAGACAGGGGGAGCTAACTATGGCTACACCTTC
CDR3 length: 16; D gene: .; J gene: TRBJ2-1; V gene: TRBV5-4; clone size: .; CDR3 protein: CASSLQGGTSYNEQFF; CDR3 DNA: TGTGCCAGCAGCTTACAGGGGGGGACCTCCTACAATGAGCAGTTCTTC
CDR3 length: 15; D gene: TRBD2; J gene: TRBJ2-3; V gene: TRBV7-2; clone size: .; CDR3 protein: CASKMTSGQADTQYF; CDR3 DNA: TGTGCCAGCAAAATGACTAGCGGGCAGGCTGATACGCAGTATTTT
CDR3 length: 13; D gene: .; J gene: TRBJ2-5; V gene: TRBV11-2; clone size: .; CDR3 protein: CASSLEGLGGQYF; CDR3 DNA: TGTGCCAGCAGCTTAGAAGGTTTGGGCGGCCAGTACTTC
CDR3 length: 16; D gene: TRBD1; J gene: TRBJ1-5; V gene: TRBV7-2; clone size: few; CDR3 protein: CASSSGTGRSNQPQHF; CDR3 DNA: TGTGCCAGCAGCTCCGGGACAGGCCGTAGCAATCAGCCCCAGCATTTT
CDR3 length: 11; D gene: .; J gene: TRBJ2-4; V gene: TRBV6-1; clone size: many; CDR3 protein: CASSAENIQYF; CDR3 DNA: TGTGCCAGCAGCGCAGAAAACATTCAGTACTTC
CDR3 length: 15; D gene: TRBD2; J gene: TRBJ2-5; V gene: TRBV18; clone size: few; CDR3 protein: CASSPLAGEPETQYF; CDR3 DNA: TGTGCCAGCTCACCACTAGCGGGAGAGCCGGAGACCCAGTACTTC
CDR3 length: 11; D gene: .; J gene: TRBJ1-1; V gene: TRBV10-3; clone size: .; CDR3 protein: CAISEGPSAFF; CDR3 DNA: TGTGCCATCAGTGAAGGTCCTTCTGCTTTCTTT
CDR3 length: 14; D gene: TRBD1; J gene: TRBJ1-2; V gene: TRBV28; clone size: .; CDR3 protein: CASRRGQAGYGYTF; CDR3 DNA: TGTGCCAGCAGGAGGGGACAGGCGGGATATGGCTACACCTTC
CDR3 length: 15; D gene: .; J gene: TRBJ1-3; V gene: TRBV2; clone size: few; CDR3 protein: CASNLDGTKGNTIYF; CDR3 DNA: TGTGCCAGCAACCTCGACGGGACAAAAGGAAACACCATATATTTT
CDR3 length: 16; D gene: TRBD1; J gene: TRBJ2-1; V gene: TRBV28; clone size: .; CDR3 protein: CASSNPGTGLNNEQFF; CDR3 DNA: TGTGCCAGCAGTAACCCCGGGACAGGTCTAAACAATGAGCAGTTCTTC
CDR3 length: 16; D gene: .; J gene: TRBJ2-6; V gene: TRBV30; clone size: few; CDR3 protein: CAWWRTAKTGANVLTF; CDR3 DNA: TGTGCCTGGTGGAGGACAGCTAAGACTGGGGCCAACGTCCTGACTTTC
CDR3 length: 14; D gene: TRBD2; J gene: TRBJ2-1; V gene: TRBV10-1; clone size: few; CDR3 protein: CASSEGAGVREQFF; CDR3 DNA: TGCGCCAGCAGTGAGGGGGCGGGGGTGCGCGAGCAGTTCTTC
CDR3 length: 16; D gene: .; J gene: TRBJ2-1; V gene: TRBV7-9; clone size: .; CDR3 protein: CASSQDWATSYNEQFF; CDR3 DNA: TGTGCCAGCAGCCAAGATTGGGCTACCTCCTACAATGAGCAGTTCTTC
CDR3 length: 13; D gene: .; J gene: TRBJ1-5; V gene: TRBV30; clone size: few; CDR3 protein: CAWSVQGSQPQHF; CDR3 DNA: TGTGCCTGGAGTGTCCAGGGTTCCCAGCCCCAGCATTTT
CDR3 length: 13; D gene: .; J gene: TRBJ2-5; V gene: TRBV7-2; clone size: few; CDR3 protein: CASSRGIGETQYF; CDR3 DNA: TGTGCCAGCAGCCGAGGGATAGGAGAGACCCAGTACTTC
CDR3 length: 15; D gene: TRBD2; J gene: TRBJ2-1; V gene: TRBV7-9; clone size: few; CDR3 protein: CASSFSAGGLNEQFF; CDR3 DNA: TGTGCCAGCAGCTTCTCAGCGGGAGGGCTCAATGAGCAGTTCTTC
CDR3 length: 15; D gene: .; J gene: TRBJ1-2; V gene: TRBV5-4; clone size: few; CDR3 protein: CASSLTQDGARGYTF; CDR3 DNA: TGTGCCAGCAGCTTAACCCAAGACGGAGCGAGAGGCTACACCTTC
CDR3 length: 16; D gene: .; J gene: TRBJ2-1; V gene: TRBV5-6; clone size: .; CDR3 protein: CASSPVLKSSYNEQFF; CDR3 DNA: TGTGCCAGCAGCCCTGTTCTCAAAAGCTCCTACAATGAGCAGTTCTTC
CDR3 length: 15; D gene: TRBD1; J gene: TRBJ2-1; V gene: TRBV12-5; clone size: .; CDR3 protein: CASGLVDRAYNEQFF; CDR3 DNA: TGTGCTAGTGGTTTGGTTGACAGGGCTTACAATGAGCAGTTCTTC
CDR3 length: 13; D gene: .; J gene: TRBJ1-2; V gene: TRBV10-3; clone size: .; CDR3 protein: CAISARIEFGYTF; CDR3 DNA: TGTGCCATCAGTGCTCGAATTGAGTTTGGCTACACCTTC
CDR3 length: 15; D gene: .; J gene: TRBJ1-5; V gene: TRBV23-1; clone size: .; CDR3 protein: CASMSSHRCNQPQHF; CDR3 DNA: TGCGCCAGCATGTCGTCCCACCGATGCAATCAGCCCCAGCATTTT
CDR3 length: 13; D gene: .; J gene: TRBJ1-5; V gene: TRBV30; clone size: few; CDR3 protein: CAWGGDSNQPQHF; CDR3 DNA: TGTGCCTGGGGCGGTGACAGTAATCAGCCCCAGCATTTT
CDR3 length: 12; D gene: .; J gene: TRBJ1-1; V gene: TRBV19; clone size: .; CDR3 protein: CASSITGAEAFF; CDR3 DNA: TGTGCCAGTAGTATTACGGGGGCTGAAGCTTTCTTT
CDR3 length: 18; D gene: .; J gene: TRBJ2-6; V gene: TRBV5-1; clone size: few; CDR3 protein: CASSLEFQGISGANVLTF; CDR3 DNA: TGCGCCAGCAGCTTGGAGTTTCAGGGGATTTCTGGGGCCAACGTCCTGACTTTC
CDR3 length: 14; D gene: TRBD1; J gene: TRBJ2-7; V gene: TRBV18; clone size: few; CDR3 protein: CASSPGGQGREQYF; CDR3 DNA: TGTGCCAGCTCACCAGGGGGACAGGGTAGAGAGCAGTACTTC
CDR3 length: 13; D gene: .; J gene: TRBJ2-7; V gene: TRBV5-1; clone size: many; CDR3 protein: CASSLTTSYEQYF; CDR3 DNA: TGCGCCAGCAGCTTGACGACTAGCTACGAGCAGTACTTC
CDR3 length: 14; D gene: .; J gene: TRBJ1-4; V gene: TRBV5-1; clone size: few; CDR3 protein: CASSLAGSGEKLFF; CDR3 DNA: TGCGCCAGCAGCTTGGCTGGCTCTGGAGAAAAACTGTTTTTT
CDR3 length: 16; D gene: TRBD1; J gene: TRBJ2-2; V gene: TRBV7-9; clone size: few; CDR3 protein: CASSSTRGQGTGELFF; CDR3 DNA: TGTGCCAGCAGCTCGACGCGCGGACAGGGGACCGGGGAGCTGTTTTTT
CDR3 length: 14; D gene: .; J gene: TRBJ2-1; V gene: TRBV19; clone size: few; CDR3 protein: CASRNPGAVNEQFF; CDR3 DNA: TGTGCCAGTAGAAATCCGGGGGCTGTCAATGAGCAGTTCTTC
CDR3 length: 14; D gene: .; J gene: TRBJ2-7; V gene: TRBV30; clone size: .; CDR3 protein: CAWRTWDQTYEQYF; CDR3 DNA: TGTGCCTGGAGGACCTGGGACCAGACATACGAGCAGTACTTC